The present T cell receptor (beta chain) was sequenced within a study of control samples from healthy donors and cancer patients. Trimming took off 5 bases at V and 8 bases at J, with 18 bases between the two ends. Germline assignment: CDR1 SGHVS and CDR2 FQNEAQ. The CDR3 has 14 amino acids. Profiling relied on immunoSEQ multiplex PCR, and the TCRdb table lists in-frame clones only, not all of them. The sample includes fewer than 200,000 clones, around 93% of them seen just once. The sequence was collected from a woman aged 60 to 75 in good health. The sequencing sample was made of blood. The genes are TRBV7-8 and TRBJ1-2; no clear D. In DNA, the CDR3 is TGTGCCAGCAGCGTCAGCCTCGTGGTAGTCGGCTACACCTTC. Its protein product is CASSVSLVVVGYTF.